One and the same sample provided the 22 T cell receptor beta chains below, sequenced in a study of beta chain features in type 1 diabetes. Expressed TCRB transcripts were sequenced because the isolated RNA had all been reverse transcribed beforehand. Measured with immunoSEQ multiplex PCR; TCRdb has only the in-frame clones, and not every one. This sample has 300,000 to 400,000 clones, with around 10% found just once. Material for sequencing was naive CD4+ T cells from blood. The receptors were sampled from a woman aged 30 to 39 in good health.

The chain employs TRBV7-2 and TRBJ2-3, with 7 bases aligning to TRBD1. V was pared by 6 bases and J by 2 bases, with 11 bases of the junction left unmatched. The CDR3 runs to 16 residues. In germline, CDR1 is SGHTA, CDR2 FQGNSA. The CDR3 here is CASRYKGGPSTDTQYF. CDR3 bases: TGTGCCAGCAGATATAAAGGGGGCCCCTCCACAGATACGCAGTATTTT.

The rearrangement uses TRBV9 and TRBJ2-1; tentatively, D is TRBD1 (5 bases). This CDR3 contains 17 residues. Germline V gives CDR1 SGDLS, CDR2 YYNGEE. V was clipped by 4 bases and J by 1 base, with 18 bases between them. As DNA, the CDR3 is TGTGCCAGCAGCTCCCGGACAAGAAGGGGTTCCTACAATGAGCAGTTCTTC. Translating it yields CASSSRTRRGSYNEQFF. Looking up the rest from reference TRBV9 and TRBJ2-1 gives the full variable domain: DSGVTQTPKHLITATGQRVTLRCSPRSGDLSVYWYQQSLDQGLQFLIQYYNGEERAKGNILERFSAQQFPDLHSELNLSSLELGDSALYFCASSSRTRRGSYNEQFFGPGTRLTVL.

This clone was found a few times. Other DNA sequences in this sample translate to the same CDR3. The rearrangement links TRBV18 to TRBJ2-7; D is unresolved. V lost 3 bases and J 0 bases, leaving 3 bases between the germline ends. The length of the CDR3 is 12 residues. Germline V gene sequence: CDR1 KGHSH, CDR2 LQKENI. The CDR3 protein is CASSPSSYEQYF. The CDR3 coding sequence is TGTGCCAGCTCACCCAGCTCCTACGAGCAGTACTTC.

The chain uses TRBV7-9 and TRBJ2-3; a weak D match, TRBD2 (6 bases). The V end was cut by 5 bases, the J end by 1 base, with 19 bases between. The V gene's germline CDR1 is SEHNR and CDR2 FQNEAQ (reference sequence). CDR3 length: 17 residues. CDR3 nucleotide sequence: TGTGCCAGCAGCCCAGACCGCAGCGGGCCCCGCACAGATACGCAGTATTTT. Protein sequence: CASSPDRSGPRTDTQYF.

In this sample, this clone turned up a few times. In DNA form, the CDR3 reads TGTGCTTTTCGTCCGGCAGGGCTAGATACGCAGTATTTT. It translates to CAFRPAGLDTQYF. This chain joins TRBV28 and TRBJ2-3; D might be TRBD1 (5 bases). CDR1 is MDHEN, CDR2 SYDVKM, per germline. There are 13 residues in the CDR3.

CDR3: CASSPGASGSPGELFF. The CDR3 region has the DNA TGTGCCAGCAGCCCAGGGGCTAGCGGGAGCCCCGGGGAGCTGTTTTTT. This chain links TRBV9 with TRBJ2-2, with 10 bases aligning to TRBD2. The germline CDR1 and CDR2 sequences are SGDLS and YYNGEE. Germline trimming cut 4 bases from V and 6 bases from J; bases unmatched to any gene: 9. This CDR3 spans 16 amino acids. The entire variable domain, with the rest obtained from reference TRBV9 and TRBJ2-2, is as follows: DSGVTQTPKHLITATGQRVTLRCSPRSGDLSVYWYQQSLDQGLQFLIQYYNGEERAKGNILERFSAQQFPDLHSELNLSSLELGDSALYFCASSPGASGSPGELFFGEGSRLTVL.

The V and J genes are TRBV7-2 and TRBJ1-5; D gene unclear. The CDR3 totals 14 residues. CDR1 is SGHTA and CDR2 is FQGNSA in the germline V gene. V lost 5 bases and J 5 bases, leaving 13 bases between the germline ends. CDR3 bases: TGTGCCAGCAGCCCCCGGAGTGGCGATCAGCCCCAGCATTTT. Residues: CASSPRSGDQPQHF.

The chain is built from TRBV30 and TRBJ2-7; D uncertain. Germline V gives CDR1 GTSNPN, CDR2 SVGIG (reference sequence). V dropped 0 bases and J dropped 5 bases, with 23 bases sitting between them. The CDR3 runs 17 residues. The CDR3 region is CAWSVHGSRVLIHEQYF. Here the CDR3 DNA reads TGTGCCTGGAGTGTACATGGCAGCCGGGTACTCATCCACGAGCAGTACTTC.

A few counts support this clone. V usage is TRBV11-2 and J usage is TRBJ2-5; weak D call: TRBD1 (5 bases). The CDR3 contains 17 residues. V was clipped by 0 bases and J by 3 bases, with 17 bases between them. Germline V gives CDR1 SGHAT, CDR2 FQNNGV. In DNA, the CDR3 is TGTGCCAGCAGCTTAGATGGCCCAGGGCGCTTGAAAGAGACCCAGTACTTC. This sequence encodes CASSLDGPGRLKETQYF.

V gene TRBV19 combines with J gene TRBJ2-1; 7 bases match TRBD2. The CDR3 covers 14 residues. CDR1 and CDR2 (germline): LNHDA, SQIVND (reference sequence). Trimming removed 2 bases from V and 9 bases from J; junction bases left unmatched: 7. CDR3 sequence: CASSIRQRDGEQFF. CDR3 nucleotide sequence: TGTGCCAGTAGTATAAGGCAGCGGGATGGTGAGCAGTTCTTC.

The CDR3 sequence: CASNPAGRTDTQYF. In nucleotides, the CDR3 is TGTGCCAGCAATCCAGCGGGAAGGACAGATACGCAGTATTTT. The V and J genes are TRBV9 and TRBJ2-3, with 7 bases matching TRBD2. Germline V gene sequence: CDR1 SGDLS, CDR2 YYNGEE. With V trimmed by 6 bases and J by 3 bases, 7 bases remained unmatched. This CDR3 spans 14 amino acids.

The chain joins TRBV5-4 to TRBJ2-1, with D maybe TRBD1 (5 bases). CDR3 length: 15 amino acids. Per the germline V gene, CDR1 is SGHNT and CDR2 is YYREEE (reference sequence). Trimming removed 0 bases at V and 7 bases at J, with 14 bases between. CDR3 bases: TGTGCCAGCAGCTTGGCCCGGACAAGACCAAATGAGCAGTTCTTC. Its translation: CASSLARTRPNEQFF.

This clone was seen a few times. This chain uses TRBV18 with TRBJ2-1; TRBD1 matches 12 bases. Per germline, CDR1 KGHSH and CDR2 LQKENI. The junction had 13 bases not matched to a gene; V was cut back by 5 bases and J by 8 bases. This CDR3 is 17 amino acids long. The chain's CDR3 is CASSSQPGQGAADEQFF. The CDR3 coding sequence is TGTGCCAGCTCATCACAGCCGGGACAGGGGGCAGCGGATGAGCAGTTCTTC.

The rearrangement links TRBV7-9 to TRBJ1-2, with a tentative D call TRBD1 (5 bases). V gave up 3 bases and J gave up 6 bases, with 17 bases separating them. CDR3 length equals 15 residues. Germline V CDR1 and CDR2: SEHNR, FQNEAQ (reference sequence). Here the CDR3 reads CASSLGTPGFDGYTF. CDR3 DNA: TGTGCCAGCAGCTTGGGGACTCCCGGGTTTGATGGCTACACCTTC.

Only a few counts were recorded for this clone. The V and J genes are TRBV29-1 and TRBJ2-5, with 7 bases aligning to TRBD2. There are 15 residues in the CDR3. The junction had 13 bases not matched to a gene; V was cut back by 4 bases and J by 5 bases. Germline V gives CDR1 SQVTM, CDR2 ANQGSEA. This chain's CDR3 is CSVGTGGTAMETQYF. For the CDR3, the DNA is TGCAGCGTTGGGACGGGGGGAACAGCGATGGAGACCCAGTACTTC.

A note on this clone: An end of the junction differs from the germline gene, which may be a read error. The chain recombines TRBV4-2 with TRBJ2-5; TRBD2 might be the D (6 bases). The better agreement between TRBJ2-7 and the DNA end casts doubt on the J call. CDR1 and CDR2 (germline): LGHNA, YNFKEQ. The CDR3 loop spans 16 amino acids. CDR3 sequence reads: CASTQDGGRTPYEQYF. CDR3 bases: TGTGCCAGCACCCAAGATGGAGGGAGGACCCCCTACGAGCAGTACTTC.

This clone turned up a few times. The chain joins TRBV28 to TRBJ1-2, with D possibly TRBD1 on 5 matching bases. Germline CDR1 MDHEN, CDR2 SYDVKM. V gave up 3 bases and J gave up 7 bases, with 15 bases separating them. CDR3 length: 14 amino acids. CDR3 residues: CASSLGGQGGGYTF. The CDR3 coding sequence is TGTGCCAGCAGTTTGGGAGGCCAGGGAGGTGGCTACACCTTC.

The gene calls are TRBV5-1 and TRBJ2-5, with TRBD2 identical over 11 bases. Near its end, the DNA agrees better with TRBJ2-7, so the J call may be wrong. This CDR3 has 16 amino acids. Germline lookup yields CDR1 SGHRS and CDR2 YFSETQ. The CDR3 sequence: CASSLTGTSGFYEQYF. For the CDR3, the DNA is TGCGCCAGCAGCCTGACCGGGACTAGCGGTTTCTACGAGCAGTACTTC.

This chain uses TRBV9 with TRBJ2-5; perhaps TRBD1 as D (6 bases). Germline CDR1 reads SGDLS; CDR2 reads YYNGEE. CDR3 length: 14 amino acids. Trimming stripped 0 bases from V and 4 bases from J, with 10 bases between. In DNA form, the CDR3 reads TGTGCCAGCAGCGTAGCACAGGGCCCAGAGACCCAGTACTTC. It encodes CASSVAQGPETQYF.

This clone was counted a few times. The chain carries TRBV11-1 and TRBJ2-7; D perhaps matches TRBD2 (6 bases). Trimming stripped 5 bases from V and 4 bases from J, with 15 bases between. Germline V gives CDR1 SGHAT, CDR2 FQDESV (reference sequence). CDR3 size: 14 residues. For the CDR3, the DNA is TGTGCCAGCAGCGTACTAAGAGGGAGGTACGAGCAGTACTTC. Its protein is CASSVLRGRYEQYF.

In its sample, this clone was seen a few times. The chain recombines TRBV25-1 with TRBJ2-1; the D is unclear. In germline, CDR1 is MGHDK, CDR2 SYGVNS. The V end was cut by 6 bases, the J end by 10 bases, with 10 bases between. The CDR3 extends over 11 amino acids. CDR3 in amino acids: CASRYESEQFF. The CDR3 DNA reads as TGTGCCAGCAGGTATGAGAGCGAGCAGTTCTTC.

This clone has more than one count but fewer than ten. The chain recombines TRBV28 with TRBJ1-1; TRBD1 might be the D (5 bases). The CDR3 totals 11 residues. CDR1 is MDHEN and CDR2 is SYDVKM in the germline V gene. The V end was cut by 6 bases, the J end by 9 bases, with 11 bases between. CDR3 sequence (DNA): TGTGCCAGCAGACAAAACAGGAAAGCTTTCTTT. This gives the protein CASRQNRKAFF.